A selection of T cell receptor beta chains follows, all from one sample in a study of blood T cell repertoires in COVID-19. Libraries were prepared by immunoSEQ multiplex PCR; TCRdb keeps only in-frame clonotypes and omits some of them. The sample lists 450,000 or so clones, roughly 87% occurring once. The sample was peripheral blood. These receptor sequences come from a man aged 18 to 35 with COVID-19, enrolled during active disease. The CDR3 runs from the conserved cysteine through the conserved F or W. Fields, in order: D gene, clone size, J gene, V gene, CDR3 DNA, CDR3 protein. The D gene is left open where the match is weak. Expanded clones get a size class; other rows say once, few or many, or leave the size out.

-	-	TRBJ2-1	TRBV5-5	TGTGCCAGCACCCGACGCGGGGTAGCGGAGGAGCAGTTCTTC	CASTRRGVAEEQFF
-	-	TRBJ2-1	TRBV5-1	TGCGCCAGCAGCTTCATAGCGTCGGGCTACAATGAGCAGTTCTTC	CASSFIASGYNEQFF
TRBD2	-	TRBJ2-2	TRBV6-5	TGTGCCAGCAGTTACTCGACGGGGGGACGGACCGGGGAGCTGTTTTTT	CASSYSTGGRTGELFF
-	-	TRBJ2-7	TRBV11-2	TGTGCCAGCAGCGGGGCCCCCTACGAGCAGTACTTC	CASSGAPYEQYF
-	-	TRBJ2-2	TRBV12-5	TGTGCTAGTGGTTTGCAGGGGACCACCGGGGAGCTGTTTTTT	CASGLQGTTGELFF
-	-	TRBJ2-1	TRBV2	TGTGCCAGCAAGGCGGATGGAGAGCAGTTCTTC	CASKADGEQFF
-	-	TRBJ2-1	TRBV4-1	TGCGCCAGCAGCAAAACCTCGAGTAGCGGTTACAATGAGCAGTTCTTC	CASSKTSSSGYNEQFF
TRBD2	-	TRBJ2-1	TRBV30	TGTGCCGTCGCGGCGCTAGCGGGCCCATACAATGAGCAGTTCTTC	CAVAALAGPYNEQFF
TRBD2	-	TRBJ2-3	TRBV5-1	TGCGCCAGCAGCTTGGTAGCGGGGGGCACAGATACGCAGTATTTT	CASSLVAGGTDTQYF
TRBD2	-	TRBJ2-1	TRBV28	TGTGCCAGCAGTTCTGGGACTAGCGGGAGGGCGGGTGAGCAGTTCTTC	CASSSGTSGRAGEQFF
TRBD2	-	TRBJ2-1	TRBV14	TGTGCCAGCAGCCAAGATGTGTCTAGCGGGAGTTTCTTC	CASSQDVSSGSFF
-	-	TRBJ2-2	TRBV19	TGTGCCAGTAGCACTAGGGAACAGGGAAGGGCCGGGGAGCTGTTTTTT	CASSTREQGRAGELFF
TRBD2	-	TRBJ2-5	TRBV9	TGTGCCAGCAGCTTAGCGGGTCCGCCGGGAGAGACCCAGTACTTC	CASSLAGPPGETQYF
-	-	TRBJ1-1	TRBV6-5	TGTGCCAGCAGCGATGACACCGCGTATGAAGCTTTCTTT	CASSDDTAYEAFF
-	-	TRBJ2-4	TRBV10-3	TGTGCCATCAGTGAGTCGTCGGGGGTACAGGTCATTCAGTACTTC	CAISESSGVQVIQYF
TRBD1	-	TRBJ2-1	TRBV5-4	TGTGCCAGCAGCTCAGGGGGTTTTAAGGGGCCCCGGCAGGGTGAGCAGTTCTTC	CASSSGGFKGPRQGEQFF
TRBD2	-	TRBJ2-2	TRBV6-4	TGTGCCAGCAGTGAAATCCTGACTAGCGGGAGTATCGGGGAGCTGTTTTTT	CASSEILTSGSIGELFF
TRBD1	-	TRBJ2-2	TRBV24-1	TGTGCCACCAGTGATGACAGGGGGCAGGGGACCGGGGAGCTGTTTTTT	CATSDDRGQGTGELFF
-	-	TRBJ1-1	TRBV6-1	TGTGCCAGCAGTGAACGGTTACCGAACACTGAAGCTTTCTTT	CASSERLPNTEAFF
-	-	TRBJ2-1	TRBV5-1	TGCGCCAGCAGCTTGGGCTTGTTTTCCCGAGCCAATGAGCAGTTCTTC	CASSLGLFSRANEQFF
TRBD1	-	TRBJ2-3	TRBV7-9	TGTGCCAGCAGCTCGACAGGGCGCGGCACAGATACGCAGTATTTT	CASSSTGRGTDTQYF
TRBD2	-	TRBJ2-1	TRBV5-4	TGTGCCAGCACCTTGGCGGGGGGGCCTGGAAATGAGCAGTTCTTC	CASTLAGGPGNEQFF
TRBD1	-	TRBJ1-3	TRBV3-1/TRBV3-2	TGTGCCAGCAGCCAAGTCAGTGGGGGACAGGGTAACACCATATATTTT	CASSQVSGGQGNTIYF
-	once	TRBJ2-2	TRBV30	TGTGCCTGGAGTGACCTCTTCAGGGGCGGGGAGCTGTTTTTT	CAWSDLFRGGELFF
TRBD2	-	TRBJ2-5	TRBV7-2	TGTGCCAGCAGCTTGGTAGCGGGGGGCTCCCAAGAGACCCAGTACTTC	CASSLVAGGSQETQYF
TRBD2	-	TRBJ2-4	TRBV3-1/TRBV3-2	TGTGCCAGCAGCTCCTTCGGGGGGGCCAAAAACATTCAGTACTTC	CASSSFGGAKNIQYF
TRBD1	-	TRBJ2-5	TRBV9	TGTGCCAGCAGCGTACGACAGGGAGAGACCCAGTACTTC	CASSVRQGETQYF
TRBD1	-	TRBJ2-7	TRBV19	TGTGCCAGTAGTCCGCAGGGGGCTTATCACGAGCAGTACTTC	CASSPQGAYHEQYF
-	-	TRBJ1-3	TRBV6-5	TGTGCCAGCAGACGACAGTCCTCTGGAAACACCATATATTTT	CASRRQSSGNTIYF
-	-	TRBJ2-5	TRBV20-1	TGCAGTGCTAGTTGGGGGAGGAGGGAGACCCAGTACTTC	CSASWGRRETQYF
TRBD1	-	TRBJ1-2	TRBV2	TGTGCCAGCAGTAAGGACAGGCCTAACTATGGCTACACCTTC	CASSKDRPNYGYTF
TRBD2	-	TRBJ2-5	TRBV3-1/TRBV3-2	TGTGCCAGCAGCCAAGAGTGGACTAGCGGGGGGGGAGTGGAGACCCAGTACTTC	CASSQEWTSGGGVETQYF
TRBD1	-	TRBJ1-5	TRBV4-1	TGCGCCAGCAGCCAAGCAGGACAGGGGCCGAATCAGCCCCAGCATTTT	CASSQAGQGPNQPQHF
-	once	TRBJ2-3	TRBV20-1	TGCAGTGCTAAGGGGGCAGATACGCAGTATTTT	CSAKGADTQYF
-	-	TRBJ2-1	TRBV24-1	TGTGCCACCAGTGGGGCCGGTTCCTACAATGAGCAGTTCTTC	CATSGAGSYNEQFF
-	-	TRBJ1-3	TRBV5-1	TGCGCCAGCAGCTTGGCCCAGACAGGCGCTGGAAACACCATATATTTT	CASSLAQTGAGNTIYF
-	few	TRBJ1-2	TRBV10-1	TGCGCCAGCAGTGAGGACCAGAGAGGGGGCTACACCTTC	CASSEDQRGGYTF
TRBD2	-	TRBJ2-7	TRBV6-5	TGTGCCAGCAAAACCGGGAGGCCACCCTACGAGCAGTACTTC	CASKTGRPPYEQYF
-	-	TRBJ2-1	TRBV19	TGTGCCAGTAGTACGGCTCAGGGGAGCAATGAGCAGTTCTTC	CASSTAQGSNEQFF
-	-	TRBJ2-7	TRBV5-6	TGTGCCAGCGTCTTGGCGGGGAGCTCCTACGAGCAGTACTTC	CASVLAGSSYEQYF
-	-	TRBJ2-3	TRBV5-1	TGCGCCAGCAGCTTGGGGTGGGCTTCCACAGATACGCAGTATTTT	CASSLGWASTDTQYF
TRBD1	-	TRBJ2-5	TRBV11-3	TGTGCCAGCAGCGGGACAGACCAAGAGACCCAGTACTTC	CASSGTDQETQYF
TRBD2	few	TRBJ2-2	TRBV29-1	TGCAGCGTTAAGAGTCTTCCCGGGACTAGCGGGAGAGGAGGGAACACCGGGGAGCTGTTTTTT	CSVKSLPGTSGRGGNTGELFF
TRBD1	-	TRBJ2-3	TRBV11-2	TGTGCCAGCAGCTTAAGACAGGGGGGGACAGATACGCAGTATTTT	CASSLRQGGTDTQYF
-	-	TRBJ1-1	TRBV9	TGTGCCAGCAGTTTAGCGGGGGGCATGAACACTGAAGCTTTCTTT	CASSLAGGMNTEAFF
-	-	TRBJ2-1	TRBV27	TGTGCCAGCAGTTCCCCAGGCGTTTTTCTCAATGAGCAGTTCTTC	CASSSPGVFLNEQFF
TRBD2	-	TRBJ2-1	TRBV18	TGTGCCAGCTCACCACTTGGACTAGCGGGAGTAAAAGACAGTGAGCAGTTCTTC	CASSPLGLAGVKDSEQFF
TRBD2	-	TRBJ2-7	TRBV6-1	TGTGCCAGCAGTGAGACGGGACTAGGTACAGCGCAGTACTTC	CASSETGLGTAQYF